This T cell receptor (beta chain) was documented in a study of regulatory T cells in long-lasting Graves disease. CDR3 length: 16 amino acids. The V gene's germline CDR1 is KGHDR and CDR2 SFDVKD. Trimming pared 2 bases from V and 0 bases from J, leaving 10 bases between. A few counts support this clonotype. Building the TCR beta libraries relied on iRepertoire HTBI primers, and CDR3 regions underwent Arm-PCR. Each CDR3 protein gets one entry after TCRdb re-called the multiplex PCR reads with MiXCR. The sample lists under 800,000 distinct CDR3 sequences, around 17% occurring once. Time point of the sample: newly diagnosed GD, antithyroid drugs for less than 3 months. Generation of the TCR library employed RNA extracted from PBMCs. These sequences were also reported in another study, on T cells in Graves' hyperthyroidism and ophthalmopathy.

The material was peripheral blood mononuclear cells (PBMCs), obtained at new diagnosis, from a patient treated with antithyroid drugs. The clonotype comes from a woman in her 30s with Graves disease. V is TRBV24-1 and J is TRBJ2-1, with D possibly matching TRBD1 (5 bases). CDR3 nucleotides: TGTGCCACCAGTGATTCAGGGAATCCCTCCTACAATGAGCAGTTCTTC. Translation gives CATSDSGNPSYNEQFF.